This T cell receptor (beta chain) stems from a study of T cells in Graves' hyperthyroidism and ophthalmopathy. In the study overall: Initial diagnosis, before any treatment, was when peripheral blood was collected.

Across 18 months, stable Graves' hyperthyroidism was marked by no progression to ophthalmopathy. CDR3 length equals 17 residues. Losses at the gene ends were 5 bases for V and 4 bases for J; bases not matched to a gene: 13. CDR1 is KGHSH and CDR2 is LQKENI in the germline V gene. As concerns this clonotype: The target antigen is unknown.

The TCR beta CDR3 regions underwent amplification using RNA transcripts as the source. Primed by the HTBI set, a first-round RT-PCR was run on the TCR CDR3. TCRdb fed the multiplex PCR reads into MiXCR, producing one record per CDR3 protein. Of 300,000 to 350,000 distinct CDR3 sequences in the sample, 15% to 20% were seen once. The study, taken as a whole, reports: Blood held most thyroid clonotypes expanded above 0.001 frequency. Using 13 V-J features, a model discriminated ophthalmopathy from stable hyperthyroidism.

Sample: blood. The gene calls are TRBV18 and TRBJ2-3, with 9 bases lining up with TRBD1. The sequence came from a woman between 50 and 59 years old with Graves' hyperthyroidism. In nucleotides, the CDR3 is TGTGCCAGCTCATCGGGCCTAGGACAGGGGTTACCAGATACGCAGTATTTT. Translating gives CASSSGLGQGLPDTQYF.